What follows describes a single T cell receptor beta chain. Its antigen is undetermined. Unstimulated regulatory T cells (CD4+CD25+CD127-), CD4+CD25- non-regulatory cells, CD4 and CD8 cells were FACS-sorted from thawed PBMCs. TCRdb keeps only in-frame clones here, not all; method: immunoSEQ multiplex PCR. This table holds 95,000 to 120,000 clones, 90% found once. The source of the sample is a study of Tregs in tolerant kidney transplant recipients. Germline lookup yields CDR1 SGHDN and CDR2 FVKESK. CDR3 length equals 14 residues. J gave up 6 bases and V 4 bases, and 7 bases lay outside the gene matches. Broader study findings: Donor-specific Treg expansion exceeded global Treg expansion in tolerant patients, suggesting antigen drive. The small number of patients limits these findings pending further validation.

This clonotype originated in a human donor who received a combined kidney and bone marrow transplant. The V gene is TRBV14, the J gene TRBJ2-3; 7 positions match TRBD1. Sequenced here: CD4+ T cells from blood, sampled before the transplant. CDR3 nucleotides: TGTGCCAGCAGCCGCGGACAGGCGAGGGATACGCAGTATTTT. It translates to CASSRGQARDTQYF.